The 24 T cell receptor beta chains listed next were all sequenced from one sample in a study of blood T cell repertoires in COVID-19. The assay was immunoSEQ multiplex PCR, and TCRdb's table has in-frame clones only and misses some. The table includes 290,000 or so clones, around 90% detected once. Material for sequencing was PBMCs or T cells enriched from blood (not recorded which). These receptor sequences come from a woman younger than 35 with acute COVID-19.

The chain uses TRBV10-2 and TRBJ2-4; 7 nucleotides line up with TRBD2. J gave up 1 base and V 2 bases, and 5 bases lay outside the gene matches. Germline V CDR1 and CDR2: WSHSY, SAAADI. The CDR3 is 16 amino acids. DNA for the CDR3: TGCGCCAGCAGTGAGGCTAGCGGAAAGGCCAAAAACATTCAGTACTTC. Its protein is CASSEASGKAKNIQYF.

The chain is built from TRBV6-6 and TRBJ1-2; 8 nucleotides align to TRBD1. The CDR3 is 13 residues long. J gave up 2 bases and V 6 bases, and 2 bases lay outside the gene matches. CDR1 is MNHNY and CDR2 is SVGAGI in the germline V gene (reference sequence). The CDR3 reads CASRGQENYGYTF. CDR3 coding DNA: TGTGCCAGCAGGGGACAGGAGAACTATGGCTACACCTTC.

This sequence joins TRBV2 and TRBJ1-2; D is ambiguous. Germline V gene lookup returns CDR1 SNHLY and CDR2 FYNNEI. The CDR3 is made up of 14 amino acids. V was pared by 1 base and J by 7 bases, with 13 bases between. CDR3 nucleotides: TGTGCCAGCAGTGAAGATGGCAGGCCCCTTGGCTACACCTTC. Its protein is CASSEDGRPLGYTF.

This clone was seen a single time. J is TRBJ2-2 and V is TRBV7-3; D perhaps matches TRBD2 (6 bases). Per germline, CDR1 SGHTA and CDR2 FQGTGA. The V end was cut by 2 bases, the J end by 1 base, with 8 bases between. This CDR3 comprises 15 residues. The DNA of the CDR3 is TGTGCCAGCAGCTTAGGGGGGATGAACACCGGGGAGCTGTTTTTT. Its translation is CASSLGGMNTGELFF. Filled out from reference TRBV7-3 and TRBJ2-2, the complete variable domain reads GAGVSQTPSNKVTEKGKYVELRCDPISGHTALYWYRQSLGQGPEFLIYFQGTGAADDSGLPNDRFFAVRPEGSVSTLKIQRTERGDSAVYLCASSLGGMNTGELFFGEGSRLTVL.

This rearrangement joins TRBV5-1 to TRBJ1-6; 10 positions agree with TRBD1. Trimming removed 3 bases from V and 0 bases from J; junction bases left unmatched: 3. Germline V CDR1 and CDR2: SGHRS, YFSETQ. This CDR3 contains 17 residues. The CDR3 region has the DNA TGCGCCAGCAGCTCGACAGGGGGCATCTCCTATAATTCACCCCTCCACTTT. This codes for CASSSTGGISYNSPLHF.

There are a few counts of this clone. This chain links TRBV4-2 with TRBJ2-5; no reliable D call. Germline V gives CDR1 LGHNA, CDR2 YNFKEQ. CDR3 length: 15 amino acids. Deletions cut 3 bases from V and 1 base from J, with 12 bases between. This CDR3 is CASSHNPSGQETQYF. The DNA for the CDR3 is TGTGCCAGCAGCCATAATCCATCGGGCCAAGAGACCCAGTACTTC.

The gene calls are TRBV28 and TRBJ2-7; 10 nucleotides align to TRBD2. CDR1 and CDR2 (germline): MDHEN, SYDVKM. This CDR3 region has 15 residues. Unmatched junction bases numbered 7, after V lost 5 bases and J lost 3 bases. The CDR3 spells CASSPLTSGNYEQYF. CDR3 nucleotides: TGTGCCAGCAGTCCTCTAACTAGCGGGAACTACGAGCAGTACTTC.

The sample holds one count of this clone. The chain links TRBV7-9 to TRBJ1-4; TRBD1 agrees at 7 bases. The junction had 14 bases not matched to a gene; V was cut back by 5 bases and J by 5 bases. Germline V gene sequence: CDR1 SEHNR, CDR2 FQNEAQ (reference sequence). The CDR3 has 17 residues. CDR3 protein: CASSRSLTGTANEKLFF. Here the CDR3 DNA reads TGTGCCAGCAGCCGATCCTTAACCGGGACAGCGAATGAAAAACTGTTTTTT.

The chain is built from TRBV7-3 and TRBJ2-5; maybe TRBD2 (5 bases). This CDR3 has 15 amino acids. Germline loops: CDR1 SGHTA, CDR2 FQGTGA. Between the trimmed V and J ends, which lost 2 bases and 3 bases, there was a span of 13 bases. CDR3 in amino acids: CASSLGRGSEETQYF. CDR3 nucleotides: TGTGCCAGCAGCTTAGGCCGGGGATCAGAAGAGACCCAGTACTTC.

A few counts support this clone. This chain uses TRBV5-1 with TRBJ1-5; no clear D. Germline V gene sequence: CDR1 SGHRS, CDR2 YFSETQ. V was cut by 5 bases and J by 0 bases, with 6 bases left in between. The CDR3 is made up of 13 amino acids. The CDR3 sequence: CASSQDSNQPQHF. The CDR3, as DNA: TGCGCCAGCAGTCAGGATAGCAATCAGCCCCAGCATTTT. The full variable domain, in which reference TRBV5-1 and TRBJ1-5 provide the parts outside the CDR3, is KAGVTQTPRYLIKTRGQQVTLSCSPISGHRSVSWYQQTPGQGLQFLFEYFSETQRNKGNFPGRFSGRQFSNSRSEMNVSTLELGDSALYLCASSQDSNQPQHFGDGTRLSIL.

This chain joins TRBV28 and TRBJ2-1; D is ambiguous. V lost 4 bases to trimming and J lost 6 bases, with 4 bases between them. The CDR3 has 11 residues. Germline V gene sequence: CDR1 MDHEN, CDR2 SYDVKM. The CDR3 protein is CASSSGNEQFF. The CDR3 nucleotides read TGTGCCAGCAGTTCGGGCAATGAGCAGTTCTTC.

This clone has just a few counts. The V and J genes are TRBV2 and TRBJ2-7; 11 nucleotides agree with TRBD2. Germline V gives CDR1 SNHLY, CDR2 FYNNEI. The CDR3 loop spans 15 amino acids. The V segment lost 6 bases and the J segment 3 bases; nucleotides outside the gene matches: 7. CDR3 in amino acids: CASSHSGRDHYEQYF. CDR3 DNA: TGTGCCAGCAGCCATAGCGGGAGGGACCACTACGAGCAGTACTTC.

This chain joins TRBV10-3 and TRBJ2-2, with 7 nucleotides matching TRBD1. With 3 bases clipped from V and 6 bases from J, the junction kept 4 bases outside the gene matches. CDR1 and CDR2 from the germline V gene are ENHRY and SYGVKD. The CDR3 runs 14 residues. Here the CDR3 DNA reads TGTGCCATCAGTGAAAGGGGGCGCGCCGGGGAGCTGTTTTTT. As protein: CAISERGRAGELFF.

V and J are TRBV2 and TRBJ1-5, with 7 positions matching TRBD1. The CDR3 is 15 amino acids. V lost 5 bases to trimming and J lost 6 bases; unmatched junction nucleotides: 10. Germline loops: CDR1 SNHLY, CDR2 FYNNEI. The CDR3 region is CASSPDRAGGQPQHF. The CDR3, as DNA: TGTGCCAGCAGTCCCGACAGGGCCGGAGGTCAGCCCCAGCATTTT.

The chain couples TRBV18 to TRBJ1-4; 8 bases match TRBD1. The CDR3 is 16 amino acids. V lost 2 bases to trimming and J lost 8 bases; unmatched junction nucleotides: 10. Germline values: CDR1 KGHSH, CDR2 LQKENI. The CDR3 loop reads CASSPISGGWSEKLFF. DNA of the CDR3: TGTGCCAGCTCACCAATCTCAGGGGGCTGGAGCGAAAAACTGTTTTTT.

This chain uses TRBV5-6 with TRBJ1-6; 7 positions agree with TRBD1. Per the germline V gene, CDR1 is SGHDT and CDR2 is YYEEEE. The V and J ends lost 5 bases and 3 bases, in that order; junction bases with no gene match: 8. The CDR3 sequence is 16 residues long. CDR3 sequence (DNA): TGTGCCAGCAGGACACAGGGGACGATCTATAATTCACCCCTCCACTTT. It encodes CASRTQGTIYNSPLHF.

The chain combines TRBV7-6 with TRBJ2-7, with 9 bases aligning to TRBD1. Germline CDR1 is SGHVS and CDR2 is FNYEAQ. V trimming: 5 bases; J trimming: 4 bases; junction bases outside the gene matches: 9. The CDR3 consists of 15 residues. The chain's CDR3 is CASSGGTGSRYEQYF. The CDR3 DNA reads TGTGCCAGCAGCGGCGGGACAGGGAGCCGTTACGAGCAGTACTTC.

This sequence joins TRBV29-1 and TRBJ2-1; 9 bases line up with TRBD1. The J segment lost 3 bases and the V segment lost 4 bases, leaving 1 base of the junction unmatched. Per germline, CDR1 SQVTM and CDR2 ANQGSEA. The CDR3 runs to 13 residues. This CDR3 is CSVATGGYNEQFF. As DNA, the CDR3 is TGCAGCGTTGCGACAGGGGGCTACAATGAGCAGTTCTTC.

The CDR3 DNA reads as TGTGCCAGCAGCCCTTCGGACACACGACAAGAGACCCAGTACTTC. This gives the protein CASSPSDTRQETQYF. This chain connects TRBV11-2 to TRBJ2-5, with D possibly TRBD1 on 5 matching bases. Per germline, CDR1 SGHAT and CDR2 FQNNGV. The CDR3 runs 15 residues. Trimming shortened V by 5 bases and J by 2 bases, and 15 bases separated the two germline ends.

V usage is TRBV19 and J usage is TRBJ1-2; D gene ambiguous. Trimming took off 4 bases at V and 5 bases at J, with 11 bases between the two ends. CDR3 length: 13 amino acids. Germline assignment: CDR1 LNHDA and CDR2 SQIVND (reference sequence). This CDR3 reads CASSTGIQYGYTF. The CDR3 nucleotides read TGTGCCAGTAGTACCGGGATTCAATATGGCTACACCTTC.

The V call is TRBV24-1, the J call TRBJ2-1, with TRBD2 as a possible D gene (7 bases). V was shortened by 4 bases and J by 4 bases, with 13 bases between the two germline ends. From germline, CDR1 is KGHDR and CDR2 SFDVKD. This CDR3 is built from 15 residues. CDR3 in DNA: TGTGCCACCAGTGAGGGGGCTAGCGGATACAATGAGCAGTTCTTC. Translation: CATSEGASGYNEQFF.

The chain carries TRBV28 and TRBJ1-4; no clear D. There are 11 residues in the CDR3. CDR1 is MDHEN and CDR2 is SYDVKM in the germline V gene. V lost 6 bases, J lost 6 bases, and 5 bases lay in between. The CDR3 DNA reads TGTGCCAGCAGCCGGTATGAAAAACTGTTTTTT. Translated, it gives CASSRYEKLFF.

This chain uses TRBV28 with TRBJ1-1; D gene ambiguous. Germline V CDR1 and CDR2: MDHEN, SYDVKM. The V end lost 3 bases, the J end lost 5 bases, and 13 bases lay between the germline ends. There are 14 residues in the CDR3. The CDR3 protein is CASSFPSPGTEAFF. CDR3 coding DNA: TGTGCCAGCAGTTTTCCCTCCCCGGGGACTGAAGCTTTCTTT. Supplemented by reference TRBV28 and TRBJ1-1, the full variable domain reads DVKVTQSSRYLVKRTGEKVFLECVQDMDHENMFWYRQDPGLGLRLIYFSYDVKMKEKGDIPEGYSVSREKKERFSLILESASTNQTSMYLCASSFPSPGTEAFFGQGTRLTVV.

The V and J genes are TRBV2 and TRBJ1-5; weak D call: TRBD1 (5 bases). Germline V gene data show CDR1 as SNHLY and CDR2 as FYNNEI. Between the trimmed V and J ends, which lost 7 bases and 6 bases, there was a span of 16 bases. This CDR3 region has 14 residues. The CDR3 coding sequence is TGTGCCAGCAAGATGAGTGGGGGGGGTCAGCCCCAGCATTTT. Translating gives CASKMSGGGQPQHF.